The clone carrying this TCR beta chain was counted between two and nine times. The sample originates from a study of blood T cell repertoires in COVID-19. Study summary: Sites across the United States, Italy and Spain contributed samples from acute and convalescent COVID-19.

The assay was immunoSEQ multiplex PCR, and TCRdb's table has in-frame clones only and misses some. This repertoire shows about 120,000 clones, roughly 79% found once; its top ten account for about 10%. The receptor was derived from a human donor in a cohort sampled during active COVID-19. Sequencing was performed on peripheral blood.

As DNA, the CDR3 is TGTGCCTGGAGCCAGGGGGTAATTAGCGAGCAGTACTTC. Translation: CAWSQGVISEQYF. This sequence joins TRBV30 and TRBJ2-7; 7 bases align to TRBD1. This CDR3 has 13 amino acids. J gave up 6 bases and V 3 bases, and 8 bases lay outside the gene matches. Germline assignment: CDR1 GTSNPN and CDR2 SVGIG (reference sequence).